A single sample is the source of the 9 T cell receptor beta chains below, sequenced in a study of blood T cells in healthy people across ages (dated by TCRdb to between 2015 and 2017). Library prep was done by 5' RACE. TCRdb names Illumina HiSeq 2500 as the instrument used. A second PCR of about 7 to 12 cycles was run with a J-beta primer mix and a sample-barcoded 5' primer. The public sequencing data were trimmed at Q25 with fastp and processed into clonotypes with MiXCR by TCRdb, which kept only in-frame beta chains. Each record represents a unique CDR3 protein, reported with the most common genes and DNA among its rows. The sample table shows about 800,000 distinct CDR3 sequences, and more than 20% are seen once. In total, the top ten clones hold approximately 3.7% of the sample. These data are also associated with another study on T cells of mothers and their children.

Sequencing was carried out using blood. These receptors all come from a boy between 10 and 17 years old in good health.

A few counts support this clonotype. This chain uses TRBV7-9 with TRBJ2-5, with D unclear. The J call may be faulty, since TRBJ2-1 better matches the DNA end. This CDR3 contains 13 residues. Germline V gene data show CDR1 as SEHNR and CDR2 as FQNEAQ (reference sequence). The CDR3 reads CASSLASVNEQFF. DNA of the CDR3: TGTGCCAGCAGCTTGGCCTCCGTCAATGAGCAGTTCTTC.

This clonotype was found a few times. The rearrangement uses TRBV27 and TRBJ2-1; 10 nucleotides match TRBD2. The CDR3 is 15 amino acids. Germline loops: CDR1 MNHEY, CDR2 SMNVEV (reference sequence). The trim removed 3 bases at V and 3 bases at J, leaving 2 bases unmatched. CDR3 DNA: TGTGCCAGCAGTTTTAGCGGGGGGCTCTACAATGAGCAGTTCTTC. Protein sequence: CASSFSGGLYNEQFF.

This clonotype showed up just a few times. V usage is TRBV10-3 and J usage is TRBJ1-4; TRBD1 is a possible D gene (5 bases). This CDR3 has 16 amino acids. The germline CDR1 and CDR2 sequences are ENHRY and SYGVKD. The germline V and J ends were trimmed by 0 bases and 7 bases, with 15 bases remaining between them. CDR3 protein: CAISESDSSRGEKLFF. CDR3 sequence (DNA): TGTGCCATCAGTGAGTCCGACAGCTCTAGAGGTGAAAAACTGTTTTTT.

This chain joins TRBV20-1 and TRBJ1-6, with D unresolved. V lost 1 base, J lost 4 bases, and 8 bases lay in between. The CDR3 consists of 14 residues. Germline CDR1 DFQATT, CDR2 SNEGSKA (reference sequence). Here the CDR3 reads CSARGAGYNSPLHF. The CDR3 DNA reads as TGCAGTGCTAGAGGGGCGGGATATAATTCACCCCTCCACTTT.

This clonotype was seen a few times. The J gene is TRBJ1-4, the V gene TRBV12-3 or TRBV12-4, with D unresolved. This CDR3 is 11 amino acids long. Trimming took 3 bases from V and 15 from J, leaving 11 bases between them. CDR3 in amino acids: CASSLGGYVFF. The CDR3 nucleotides are TGTGCCAGCAGTTTGGGAGGATACGTGTTTTTT.

In this sample, this clonotype turned up a few times. The V and J genes are TRBV27 and TRBJ2-7; D possibly uses TRBD1 or TRBD2 (5 bases each). The J call is in doubt because the DNA end fits TRBJ2-1 better. This CDR3 spans 16 amino acids. Germline loops: CDR1 MNHEY, CDR2 SMNVEV (reference sequence). The CDR3 nucleotides read TGTGCCAGCAGTTTATCGTTTCCGGGACCCTACAATGAGCAGTTCTTC. It encodes CASSLSFPGPYNEQFF.

V usage is TRBV30 and J usage is TRBJ2-7, with unresolved D. This CDR3 is built from 11 residues. From germline, CDR1 is GTSNPN and CDR2 SVGIG (reference sequence). The V gene lost 4 bases and the J gene lost 4 bases, with 8 bases spanning the gap. CDR3 sequence reads: CAWMDRYEQYF. The CDR3 coding sequence is TGTGCCTGGATGGACCGATACGAGCAGTACTTC.

This clonotype was seen a handful of times. This chain links TRBV4-3 with TRBJ1-4; D uncertain. The germline gives CDR1 LGHNA, CDR2 YSLEER. With 3 bases removed from V and 4 bases from J, the gap between germline ends came to 15 bases. This CDR3 spans 16 amino acids. DNA for the CDR3: TGCGCCAGCAGCCATGCCGACCTAGGGCATAATGAAAAACTGTTTTTT. This translates into CASSHADLGHNEKLFF.

V usage is TRBV4-2 and J usage is TRBJ2-6, with D perhaps matching TRBD1 or TRBD2 (5 bases each). The CDR3 covers 17 residues. The ends were cut back, 0 bases at V and 3 bases at J, with 12 bases in the middle. Germline V gene sequence: CDR1 LGHNA, CDR2 YNFKEQ. In DNA, the CDR3 is TGTGCCAGCAGCCAAGACGTCGGGGCCTTTGGGGCCAACGTCCTGACTTTC. As protein: CASSQDVGAFGANVLTF.